Following are 21 T cell receptor beta chains from one sample sequenced in a study of post-analysis software for immune sequencing data. Unique molecular identifiers were carried by the TCR beta cDNA libraries. From the PCR reads, TCRdb called clonotypes with MiXCR, one entry per CDR3 protein. The sample has over 150,000 distinct CDR3 sequences, approximately 35% seen once. The sample consisted of blood, taken after autologous hematopoietic stem cell transplantation. The receptors here all came from a girl aged 10-17 years with multiple sclerosis.

The chain carries TRBV6-1 and TRBJ2-1, with TRBD1 matching over 11 bases. The V and J ends lost 6 bases and 0 bases, in that order; junction bases with no gene match: 10. The CDR3 is 18 amino acids. Looked up from germline, CDR1 is MNHNS and CDR2 is SASEGT. The CDR3 loop is CASRVDRGLVTSYNEQFF. DNA of the CDR3: TGTGCCAGCAGGGTGGACAGGGGGCTTGTGACCTCCTACAATGAGCAGTTCTTC.

The chain combines TRBV3-1 with TRBJ2-7, with 14 bases aligning to TRBD2. The J call may be wrong; the DNA end is better matched by TRBJ2-5. The V gene's germline CDR1 is LGHDT and CDR2 YNNKEL (reference sequence). The CDR3 has 17 residues. This CDR3 reads CASSQEGTSGRGETQYF. The CDR3 DNA follows: TGTGCCAGCAGCCAAGAAGGGACTAGCGGGAGAGGGGAGACCCAGTACTTC.

In its sample, this clonotype was seen a few times. CDR3 sequence reads: CASSPGTSGTQETQYF. In nucleotides, the CDR3 is TGTGCCAGCAGCCCCGGGACTAGCGGGACCCAAGAGACCCAGTACTTC. The chain links TRBV7-3 to TRBJ2-5; 13 bases are shared with TRBD2. Trimming cost V 5 bases and J 1 base; bases outside gene matches: 4. This CDR3 comprises 16 residues. CDR1 is SGHTA and CDR2 is FQGTGA in the germline V gene. The full variable domain, completed using reference TRBV7-3 and TRBJ2-5, is GAGVSQTPSNKVTEKGKYVELRCDPISGHTALYWYRQSLGQGPEFLIYFQGTGAADDSGLPNDRFFAVRPEGSVSTLKIQRTERGDSAVYLCASSPGTSGTQETQYFGPGTRLLVL.

This chain joins TRBV9 and TRBJ2-3; D remains ambiguous. Germline V gives CDR1 SGDLS, CDR2 YYNGEE. Trimming took off 0 bases at V and 2 bases at J, with 4 bases between the two ends. The CDR3 covers 13 residues. The CDR3 nucleotides are TGTGCCAGCAGCGTAGCTTTCACAGATACGCAGTATTTT. This encodes CASSVAFTDTQYF.

The chain recombines TRBV5-1 with TRBJ1-1, with unresolved D. Germline V lookup: CDR1 SGHRS, CDR2 YFSETQ. The ends were cut back, 6 bases at V and 7 bases at J, with 19 bases in the middle. The CDR3 length is 14 residues. CDR3: CASKRAVNRDEAFF. The DNA for the CDR3 is TGCGCCAGCAAGAGGGCGGTGAACCGGGATGAAGCTTTCTTT.

The rearrangement joins TRBV5-1 to TRBJ2-5; 15 bases map to TRBD2. After removal of 4 bases from V and 0 bases from J, the junction contained 10 bases not matched to a gene. Per germline, CDR1 SGHRS and CDR2 YFSETQ. This CDR3 is built from 19 residues. The CDR3 DNA is TGCGCCAGCAGCCTAGGACTAGCGGGAGGGCCCGGGTACCAAGAGACCCAGTACTTC. This codes for CASSLGLAGGPGYQETQYF.

The sample holds a few counts of this clonotype. The rearrangement uses TRBV20-1 and TRBJ1-2; possibly TRBD1 for D (5 bases). Trimming cost V 3 bases and J 8 bases, with 13 bases left between them. The CDR3 extends over 12 amino acids. CDR1 DFQATT and CDR2 SNEGSKA come from the germline V gene (reference sequence). The CDR3 here is CSASQERGGYTF. The CDR3 nucleotides read TGCAGTGCTAGTCAGGAGCGGGGGGGCTACACCTTC.

This sequence joins TRBV5-1 and TRBJ2-5; TRBD2 might be the D (5 bases). CDR1 and CDR2 (germline): SGHRS, YFSETQ. The CDR3 length is 15 residues. Trimming left V 4 bases short and J 5 bases short, with 18 bases between. The CDR3 DNA is TGCGCCAGCAGCCACTACGAGGGAAATCGGGAGACCCAGTACTTC. Protein: CASSHYEGNRETQYF.

CDR3 sequence: CASSVKGTTYEQYF. In DNA, the CDR3 is TGTGCCAGCAGTGTGAAGGGAACGACCTACGAGCAGTACTTC. The rearrangement uses TRBV2 and TRBJ2-7; D call uncertain. CDR1 and CDR2 from the germline V gene are SNHLY and FYNNEI. CDR3 length: 14 amino acids. V dropped 4 bases and J dropped 2 bases, with 12 bases sitting between them.

This clonotype was picked up a small number of times. The chain employs TRBV4-3 and TRBJ2-3, with TRBD2 matching 11 bases. The CDR3 spans 19 residues. The ends lost 3 bases at V and 4 bases at J; junction bases unmatched: 15. Germline V lookup: CDR1 LGHNA, CDR2 YSLEER. CDR3: CASSQNLAGGPVPPDTQYF. In nucleotides, the CDR3 is TGCGCCAGCAGCCAGAACCTAGCGGGAGGCCCCGTTCCCCCAGATACGCAGTATTTT.

This clonotype was counted a few times. This CDR3 reads CASNRGPTEAFF. The CDR3 DNA sequence: TGTGCCAGTAACAGGGGGCCAACTGAAGCTTTCTTT. The chain uses TRBV19 and TRBJ1-1, with 9 bases that match TRBD1. The CDR3 consists of 12 residues. The V gene end was trimmed by 7 bases and the J gene end by 5 bases; junction bases not matched to a gene: 2. Germline CDR1 LNHDA, CDR2 SQIVND (reference sequence).

A few counts support this clonotype. This rearrangement joins TRBV20-1 to TRBJ2-1; 10 nucleotides match TRBD2. Looked up from germline, CDR1 is DFQATT and CDR2 is SNEGSKA (reference sequence). With V trimmed by 4 bases and J by 3 bases, 12 bases remained unmatched. The CDR3 spans 17 residues. CDR3 bases: TGCAGTGCTATCTACCTTGGGACTAGCGCCGACTACAATGAGCAGTTCTTC. Its protein is CSAIYLGTSADYNEQFF.

Of note for this clonotype: The junction departs from the called germline gene at one end, perhaps through a read error. V and J are TRBV6-2 or TRBV6-3 and TRBJ2-7; D is perhaps TRBD1 (6 bases). From germline, CDR1 is MNHEY and CDR2 SVGEGT. This CDR3 is 12 amino acids long. The CDR3 loop reads CAGSYRVYEQYF. The DNA of the CDR3 is TGTGCCGGCAGCTACAGGGTTTACGAGCAGTACTTC.

This clonotype was seen a few times. This chain links TRBV6-5 with TRBJ2-7; D may correspond to TRBD1 or TRBD2 (6 bases each). This CDR3 comprises 15 residues. CDR1 is MNHEY and CDR2 is SVGAGI in the germline V gene. Trimming took 5 bases from V and 1 from J, leaving 15 bases between them. As DNA, the CDR3 is TGTGCCAGCAGTCCCCGTTGGGGGGCTTCCTACGAGCAGTACTTC. Translating it yields CASSPRWGASYEQYF.

This clonotype was seen a few times. This chain connects TRBV9 to TRBJ1-5; no reliable D call. CDR3 length equals 11 residues. Trimming took off 4 bases at V and 8 bases at J, with 7 bases between the two ends. The V gene's germline CDR1 is SGDLS and CDR2 YYNGEE. The DNA of the CDR3 is TGTGCCAGCAGCCCCTTAGAGCCCCAGCATTTT. The encoded protein is CASSPLEPQHF.

The genes are TRBV7-2 and TRBJ1-4; D call uncertain. Trimming stripped 6 bases from V and 7 bases from J, with 15 bases between. CDR3 size: 14 residues. CDR1 SGHTA and CDR2 FQGNSA come from the germline V gene. Here the CDR3 reads CASRTRPGGEKLFF. In DNA, the CDR3 is TGTGCCAGCAGGACACGTCCCGGAGGTGAAAAACTGTTTTTT. Complete variable domain (other parts from reference TRBV7-2 and TRBJ1-4): GAGVSQSPSNKVTEKGKDVELRCDPISGHTALYWYRQSLGQGLEFLIYFQGNSAPDKSGLPSDRFSAERTGGSVSTLTIQRTQQEDSAVYLCASRTRPGGEKLFFGSGTQLSVL.

This clonotype came up a few times. The chain couples TRBV3-1 to TRBJ2-1; the D call may be TRBD1 or TRBD2 (5 bases each). V was cut by 2 bases and J by 7 bases, with 15 bases left in between. The CDR3 extends over 15 amino acids. CDR1 is LGHDT, CDR2 YNNKEL, per germline (reference sequence). The CDR3 DNA reads as TGTGCCAGCAGCCAAAGTAGGGGAGAGGTGAATGAGCAGTTCTTC. Translation: CASSQSRGEVNEQFF.

This clonotype was detected ten times or more. The J gene is TRBJ1-2, the V gene TRBV20-1, with a tentative D call TRBD1 (5 bases). V was cut by 0 bases and J by 8 bases, with 13 bases left in between. From germline, CDR1 is DFQATT and CDR2 SNEGSKA (reference sequence). There are 13 residues in the CDR3. CDR3 sequence: CSARDSGGGGYTF. CDR3 coding DNA: TGCAGTGCTAGAGATAGTGGTGGGGGGGGCTACACCTTC.

The J gene is TRBJ2-4, the V gene TRBV7-8, with 7 bases lining up with TRBD2. The CDR3 has 15 residues. Germline CDR1 and CDR2: SGHVS and FQNEAQ. The J segment lost 3 bases and the V segment lost 5 bases, leaving 7 bases of the junction unmatched. CDR3 sequence: CASSPRTSYKNIQYF. For the CDR3, the DNA is TGTGCCAGCAGCCCCAGGACTAGTTACAAAAACATTCAGTACTTC.

This clonotype was found a few times. This chain links TRBV4-2 with TRBJ2-3, with TRBD2 as a possible D gene (5 bases). The CDR3 runs to 14 residues. The V gene lost 4 bases and the J gene lost 4 bases, with 12 bases spanning the gap. CDR1 is LGHNA, CDR2 YNFKEQ, per germline. CDR3 protein: CASSPRFGADTQYF. As DNA, the CDR3 is TGTGCCAGCAGCCCAAGATTCGGGGCAGATACGCAGTATTTT.

The chain has TRBV15 and TRBJ2-5; D call uncertain. Germline V gives CDR1 LNHNV, CDR2 YYDKDF (reference sequence). The CDR3 contains 17 residues. Trimming stripped 0 bases from V and 2 bases from J, with 16 bases between. The CDR3 protein is CATSRDLQPAKQETQYF. CDR3 coding DNA: TGTGCCACCAGCAGAGATCTACAGCCTGCAAAACAAGAGACCCAGTACTTC.